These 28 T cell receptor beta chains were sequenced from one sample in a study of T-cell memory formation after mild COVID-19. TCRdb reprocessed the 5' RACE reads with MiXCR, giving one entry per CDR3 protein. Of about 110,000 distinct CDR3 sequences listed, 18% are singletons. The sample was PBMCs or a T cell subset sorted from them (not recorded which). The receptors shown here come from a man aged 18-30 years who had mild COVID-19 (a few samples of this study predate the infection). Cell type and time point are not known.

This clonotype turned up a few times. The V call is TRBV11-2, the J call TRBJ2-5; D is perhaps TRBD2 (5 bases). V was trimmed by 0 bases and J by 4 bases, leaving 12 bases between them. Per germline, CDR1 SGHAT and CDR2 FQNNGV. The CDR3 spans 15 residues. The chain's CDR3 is CASSLDGIHGETQYF. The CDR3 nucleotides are TGTGCCAGCAGCTTAGACGGGATCCATGGAGAGACCCAGTACTTC.

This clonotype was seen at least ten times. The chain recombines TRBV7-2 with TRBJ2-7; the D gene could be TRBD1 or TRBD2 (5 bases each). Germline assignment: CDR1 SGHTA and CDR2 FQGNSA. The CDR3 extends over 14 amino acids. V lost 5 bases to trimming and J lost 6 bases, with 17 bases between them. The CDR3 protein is CASSPTNMGVEQYF. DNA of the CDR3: TGTGCCAGCAGCCCTACCAACATGGGGGTCGAGCAGTACTTC.

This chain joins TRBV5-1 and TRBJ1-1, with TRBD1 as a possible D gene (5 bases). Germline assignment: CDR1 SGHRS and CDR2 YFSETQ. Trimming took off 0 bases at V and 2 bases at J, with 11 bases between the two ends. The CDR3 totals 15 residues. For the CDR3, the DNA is TGCGCCAGCAGCTTGGTGTTTGGGGCTAACACTGAAGCTTTCTTT. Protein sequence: CASSLVFGANTEAFF.

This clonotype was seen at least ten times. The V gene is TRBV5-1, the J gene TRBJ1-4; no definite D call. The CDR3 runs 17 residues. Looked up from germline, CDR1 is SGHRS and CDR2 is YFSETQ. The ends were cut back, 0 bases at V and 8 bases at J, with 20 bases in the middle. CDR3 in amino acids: CASSLGISTAPGEKLFF. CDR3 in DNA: TGCGCCAGCAGCTTGGGTATCTCGACGGCTCCCGGGGAAAAACTGTTTTTT.

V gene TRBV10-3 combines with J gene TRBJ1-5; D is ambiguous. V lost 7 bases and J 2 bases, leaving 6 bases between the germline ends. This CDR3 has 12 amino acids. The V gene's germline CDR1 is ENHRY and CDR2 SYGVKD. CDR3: CAINGGNQPQHF. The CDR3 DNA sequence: TGTGCCATCAATGGGGGCAATCAGCCCCAGCATTTT.

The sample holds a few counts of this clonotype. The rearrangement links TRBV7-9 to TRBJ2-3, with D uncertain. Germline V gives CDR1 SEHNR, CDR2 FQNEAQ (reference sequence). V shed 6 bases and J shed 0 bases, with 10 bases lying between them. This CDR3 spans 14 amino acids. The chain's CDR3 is CASRPALSTDTQYF. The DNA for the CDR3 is TGTGCCAGCAGGCCAGCCCTGAGCACAGATACGCAGTATTTT. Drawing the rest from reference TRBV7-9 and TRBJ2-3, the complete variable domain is DTGVSQNPRHKITKRGQNVTFRCDPISEHNRLYWYRQTLGQGPEFLTYFQNEAQLEKSRLLSDRFSAERPKGSFSTLEIQRTEQGDSAMYLCASRPALSTDTQYFGPGTRLTVL.

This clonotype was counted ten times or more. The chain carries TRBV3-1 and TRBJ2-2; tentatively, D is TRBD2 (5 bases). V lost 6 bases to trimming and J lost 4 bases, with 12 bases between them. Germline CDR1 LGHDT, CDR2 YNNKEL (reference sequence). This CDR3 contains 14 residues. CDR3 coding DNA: TGTGCCAGCAGTCGAGGGTCCGGCACCGGGGAGCTGTTTTTT. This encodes CASSRGSGTGELFF.

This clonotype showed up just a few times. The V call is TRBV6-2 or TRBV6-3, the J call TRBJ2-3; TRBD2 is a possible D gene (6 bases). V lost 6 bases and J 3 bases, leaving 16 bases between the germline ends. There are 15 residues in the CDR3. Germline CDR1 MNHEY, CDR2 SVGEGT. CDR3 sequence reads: CASSDSGIGTDTQYF. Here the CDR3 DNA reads TGTGCCAGCAGCGATAGCGGAATCGGAACAGATACGCAGTATTTT.

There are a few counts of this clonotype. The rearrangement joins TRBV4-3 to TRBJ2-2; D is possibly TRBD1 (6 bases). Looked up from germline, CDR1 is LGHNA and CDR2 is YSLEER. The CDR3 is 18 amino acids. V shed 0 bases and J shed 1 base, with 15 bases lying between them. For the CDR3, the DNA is TGCGCCAGCAGCCAAGAAGTAGGGGGAGTTCTGAACACCGGGGAGCTGTTTTTT. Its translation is CASSQEVGGVLNTGELFF.

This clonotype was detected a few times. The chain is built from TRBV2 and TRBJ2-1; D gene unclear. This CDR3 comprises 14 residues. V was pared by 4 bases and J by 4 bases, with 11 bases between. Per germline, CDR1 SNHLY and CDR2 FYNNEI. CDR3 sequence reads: CASSGRGSYNEQFF. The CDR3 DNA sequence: TGTGCCAGCAGTGGCAGAGGCAGTTACAATGAGCAGTTCTTC.

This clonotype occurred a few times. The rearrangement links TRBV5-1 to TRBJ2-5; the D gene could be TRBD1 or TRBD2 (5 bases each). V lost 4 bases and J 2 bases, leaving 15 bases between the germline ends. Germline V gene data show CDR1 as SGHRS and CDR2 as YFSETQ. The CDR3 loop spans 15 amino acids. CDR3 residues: CASSKTAGAQETQYF. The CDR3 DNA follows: TGCGCCAGCAGCAAGACCGCCGGGGCACAAGAGACCCAGTACTTC.

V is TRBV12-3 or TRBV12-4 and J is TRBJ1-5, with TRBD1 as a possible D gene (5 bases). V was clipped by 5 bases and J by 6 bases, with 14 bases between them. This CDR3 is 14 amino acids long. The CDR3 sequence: CASSGDEQVQPQHF. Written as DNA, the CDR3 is TGTGCCAGCAGTGGGGACGAACAGGTTCAGCCCCAGCATTTT.

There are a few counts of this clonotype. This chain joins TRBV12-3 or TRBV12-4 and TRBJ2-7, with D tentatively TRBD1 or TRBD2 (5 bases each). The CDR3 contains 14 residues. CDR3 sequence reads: CASSLEGSSYEQYV. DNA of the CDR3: TGTGCCAGCAGTTTAGAGGGGAGCTCCTATGAGCAGTACGTC.

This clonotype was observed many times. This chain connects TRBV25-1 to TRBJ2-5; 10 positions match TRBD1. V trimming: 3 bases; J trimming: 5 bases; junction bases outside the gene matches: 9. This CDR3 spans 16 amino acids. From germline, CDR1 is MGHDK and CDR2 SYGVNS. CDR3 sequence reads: CASSDLTGTGVETQYF. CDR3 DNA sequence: TGTGCCAGCAGTGATCTAACCGGGACAGGGGTCGAGACCCAGTACTTC.

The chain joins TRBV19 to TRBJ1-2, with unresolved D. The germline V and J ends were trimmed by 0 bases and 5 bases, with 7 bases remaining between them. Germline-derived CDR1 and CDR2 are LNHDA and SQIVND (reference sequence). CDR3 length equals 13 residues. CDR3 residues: CASSIDGRYGYTF. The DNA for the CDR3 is TGTGCCAGTAGTATAGACGGACGGTATGGCTACACCTTC.

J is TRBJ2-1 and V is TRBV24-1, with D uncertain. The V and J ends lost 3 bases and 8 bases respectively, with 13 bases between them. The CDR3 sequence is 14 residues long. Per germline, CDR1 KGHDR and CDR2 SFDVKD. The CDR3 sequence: CATSDPVIRDEQFF. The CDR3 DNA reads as TGTGCCACCAGTGATCCCGTGATCCGGGATGAGCAGTTCTTC.

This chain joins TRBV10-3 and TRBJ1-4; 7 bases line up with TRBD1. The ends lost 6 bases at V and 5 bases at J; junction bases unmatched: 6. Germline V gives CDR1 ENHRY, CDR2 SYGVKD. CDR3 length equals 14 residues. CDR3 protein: CAISAGTENEKLFF. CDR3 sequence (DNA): TGTGCCATCAGCGCCGGGACAGAGAATGAAAAACTGTTTTTT.

CDR3 region: CASARGLTEAFF. CDR3 coding DNA: TGTGCCAGCGCCAGGGGGTTGACTGAAGCTTTCTTT. The chain employs TRBV6-2 or TRBV6-3 and TRBJ1-1; 7 nucleotides align to TRBD1. Germline values: CDR1 MNHEY, CDR2 SVGEGT. After removal of 8 bases from V and 5 bases from J, the junction contained 5 bases not matched to a gene. There are 12 residues in the CDR3.

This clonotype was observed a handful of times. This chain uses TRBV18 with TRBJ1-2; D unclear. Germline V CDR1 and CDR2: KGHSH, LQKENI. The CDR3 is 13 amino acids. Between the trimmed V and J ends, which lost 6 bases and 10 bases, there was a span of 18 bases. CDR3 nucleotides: TGTGCCAGCTCCGCCCCAGAGCAGGACGCCTACACCTTC. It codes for CASSAPEQDAYTF. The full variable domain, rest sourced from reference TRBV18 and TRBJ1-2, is NAGVMQNPRHLVRRRGQEARLRCSPMKGHSHVYWYRQLPEEGLKFMVYLQKENIIDESGMPKERFSAEFPKEGPSILRIQQVVRGDSAAYFCASSAPEQDAYTFGSGTRLTVV.

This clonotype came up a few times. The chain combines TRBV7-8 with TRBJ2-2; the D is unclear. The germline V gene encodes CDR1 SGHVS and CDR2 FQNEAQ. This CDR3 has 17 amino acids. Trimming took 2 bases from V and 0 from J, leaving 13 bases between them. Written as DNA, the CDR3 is TGTGCCAGCAGCTTAAGAAAGGCAGGTCCGAACACCGGGGAGCTGTTTTTT. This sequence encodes CASSLRKAGPNTGELFF. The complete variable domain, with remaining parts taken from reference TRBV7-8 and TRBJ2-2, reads GAGVSQSPRYKVAKRGQDVALRCDPISGHVSLFWYQQALGQGPEFLTYFQNEAQLDKSGLPSDRFFAERPEGSVSTLKIQRTQQEDSAVYLCASSLRKAGPNTGELFFGEGSRLTVL.

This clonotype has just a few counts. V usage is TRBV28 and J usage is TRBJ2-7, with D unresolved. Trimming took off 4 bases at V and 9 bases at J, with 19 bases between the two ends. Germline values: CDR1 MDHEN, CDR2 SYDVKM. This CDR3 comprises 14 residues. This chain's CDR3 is CASSSDRAPERQYF. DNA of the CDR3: TGTGCCAGCAGTTCGGATAGGGCCCCCGAACGGCAGTACTTC. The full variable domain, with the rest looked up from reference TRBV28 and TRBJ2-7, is DVKVTQSSRYLVKRTGEKVFLECVQDMDHENMFWYRQDPGLGLRLIYFSYDVKMKEKGDIPEGYSVSREKKERFSLILESASTNQTSMYLCASSSDRAPERQYFGPGTRLTVT.

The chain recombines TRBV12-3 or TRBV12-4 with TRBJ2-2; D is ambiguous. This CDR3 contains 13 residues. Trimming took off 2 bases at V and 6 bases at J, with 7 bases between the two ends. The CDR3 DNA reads TGTGCCAGCAGTTTAATTAGTGCCGGGGAGCTGTTTTTT. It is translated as CASSLISAGELFF.

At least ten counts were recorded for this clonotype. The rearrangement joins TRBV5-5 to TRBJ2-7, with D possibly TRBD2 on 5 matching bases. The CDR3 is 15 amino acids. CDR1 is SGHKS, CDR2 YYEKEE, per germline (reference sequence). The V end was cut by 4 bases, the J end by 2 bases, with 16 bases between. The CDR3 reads CASSMITSGTYEQYF. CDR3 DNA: TGTGCCAGCAGCATGATTACGTCCGGGACCTACGAGCAGTACTTC.

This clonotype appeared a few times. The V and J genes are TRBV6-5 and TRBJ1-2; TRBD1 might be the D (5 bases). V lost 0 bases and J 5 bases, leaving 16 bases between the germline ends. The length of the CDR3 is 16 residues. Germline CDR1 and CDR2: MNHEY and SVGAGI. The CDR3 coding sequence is TGTGCCAGCAGTTACTCGAACCCAGGGAAGGAGTATGGCTACACCTTC. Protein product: CASSYSNPGKEYGYTF.

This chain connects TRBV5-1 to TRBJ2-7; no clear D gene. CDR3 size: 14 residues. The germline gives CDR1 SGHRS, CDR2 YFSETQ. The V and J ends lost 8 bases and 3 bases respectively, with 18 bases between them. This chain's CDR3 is CASAGNEALYEQYF. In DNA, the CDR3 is TGCGCCAGTGCAGGAAACGAGGCGCTCTACGAGCAGTACTTC.

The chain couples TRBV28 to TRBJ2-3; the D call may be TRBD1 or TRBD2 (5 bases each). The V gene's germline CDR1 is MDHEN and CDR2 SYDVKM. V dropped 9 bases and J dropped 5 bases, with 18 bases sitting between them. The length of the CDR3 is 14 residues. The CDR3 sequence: CASKKGPSIDTQYF. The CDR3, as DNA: TGTGCCAGTAAAAAGGGACCGTCGATAGATACGCAGTATTTT.

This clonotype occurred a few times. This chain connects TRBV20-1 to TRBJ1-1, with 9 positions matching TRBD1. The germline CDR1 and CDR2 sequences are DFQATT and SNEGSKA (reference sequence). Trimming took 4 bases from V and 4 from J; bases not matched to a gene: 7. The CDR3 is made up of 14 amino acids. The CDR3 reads CSATPGQGGTEAFF. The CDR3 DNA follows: TGCAGTGCTACCCCGGGACAGGGAGGCACTGAAGCTTTCTTT.

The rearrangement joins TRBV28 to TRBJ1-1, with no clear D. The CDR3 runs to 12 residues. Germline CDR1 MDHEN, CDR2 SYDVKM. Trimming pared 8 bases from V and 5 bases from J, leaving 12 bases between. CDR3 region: CASLTVETEAFF. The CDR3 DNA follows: TGTGCCAGCCTAACAGTGGAAACTGAAGCTTTCTTT.